The text below deals with one T cell receptor beta chain. The data were taken from a study of a mutant IDH1 vaccine in newly diagnosed glioma. Study information: Patients previously underwent radiotherapy, temozolomide, or both, and most underwent both.

Using immunoSEQ multiplex PCR, the repertoire was profiled, and TCRdb retains in-frame clones only, with some absent. The sample lists roughly 38,000 clones; 75% to 85% were seen once. CDR1 MNHEY and CDR2 SVGAGI come from the germline V gene. V lost 5 bases to trimming and J lost 0 bases; unmatched junction nucleotides: 7. The CDR3 covers 15 residues. Time point defined: baseline, week 1 (first vaccination visit). The treatment was: pre-vaccination baseline after standard-of-care therapy. The sequence was obtained from a man between 40 and 49 years old with glioma. Some clones in this sample may be carry-over from other donors' samples. This chain joins TRBV6-5 and TRBJ2-7; TRBD1 matches 7 bases. Here the sequenced sample was PBMCs, taken from a glioma patient treated with radiotherapy, temozolomide or both. The CDR3 DNA reads TGTGCCAGCAGTCGCACAGGGGCGAGCTCCTACGAGCAGTACTTC. It codes for CASSRTGASSYEQYF.